This TCR beta chain was captured by sequencing in a study of blood T cell repertoires in COVID-19. Germline V CDR1 and CDR2: MNHEY, SMNVEV (reference sequence). The CDR3 sequence is 15 residues long. The V and J ends lost 6 bases and 8 bases respectively, with 19 bases between them. Sequencing used immunoSEQ multiplex PCR; TCRdb keeps in-frame clones, though not all of them. The data contain fewer than 200,000 clones, under 80% of them seen just once; the ten biggest clones take up 3%. The chain is built from TRBV27 and TRBJ1-4, with D tentatively TRBD1 (6 bases). The receptor's source is a woman at least 80 years old with acute or convalescent COVID-19. The sequenced sample was peripheral blood. CDR3 in DNA: TGTGCCAGCAGACCATCGGGGGGGCTGAGGGAAAAACTGTTTTTT. Protein product: CASRPSGGLREKLFF.